This T cell receptor (beta chain) is drawn from a study of blood T cell repertoires in COVID-19. The wider study: Acute and convalescent COVID-19 specimens originated in the United States, Italy and Spain. PBMCs, B-cell-depleted T cells, or T cells were the source of the cDNA or gDNA that made up the material.

In the original analysis: For nucleated cells, counts were estimated from reference gene primer amplification. Libraries were prepared by immunoSEQ multiplex PCR; TCRdb keeps only in-frame clonotypes and omits some of them. The V and J calls and the clone size are those of that table, but D and trimming were determined from the DNA. The sample carries some 150,000 clones, 75% to 90% recorded once. Germline V gene sequence: CDR1 MNHEY, CDR2 SVGAGI. The CDR3 runs to 14 residues. J lost 9 bases, V lost 6 bases, and 6 bases had no gene match. The chain couples TRBV6-5 to TRBJ1-6; 9 bases agree with TRBD1. The source material was peripheral blood. The receptor's source is a man aged 50 to 60 who had recovered from COVID-19. The CDR3 DNA sequence: TGTGCCAGCAGCTCGGGACAGGGCGGTTCACCCCTCCACTTT. Amino acids: CASSSGQGGSPLHF.